The clone carrying this T cell receptor (beta chain) was found many times. V gave up 7 bases and J gave up 4 bases; unmatched junction bases: 11. Germline values: CDR1 SQVTM, CDR2 ANQGSEA. This CDR3 region has 15 residues. This specimen comes from a study of T-cell reconstitution after alpha-beta-depleted transplantation in children. Unique molecular identifiers tagged the TCRbeta library. TCRdb analysed the PCR reads with MiXCR anew, one entry per CDR3 protein. Among roughly 220,000 distinct CDR3 sequences listed, more than 10% were seen once. The chain carries TRBV29-1 and TRBJ2-2; 8 nucleotides line up with TRBD2. The sample here was PBMCs from the stem cell graft donor, taken from the stem cell graft. The clonotype comes from a human donor who donated a stem cell graft to a child with acute lymphoblastic leukemia. This CDR3 is CSAQVRGATTGELFF. DNA of the CDR3: TGCAGCGCCCAAGTGCGGGGGGCTACCACCGGGGAGCTGTTTTTT.